A selection of T cell receptor beta chains follows, all from one sample in a study of shared clonotypes between healthy human individuals. Sequencing was performed with immunoSEQ multiplex PCR; in TCRdb, only in-frame clones are kept and a portion is missing. The table lists 630,000 or so clones, more than 95% of them singletons. The source material was naive CD8+ T cells sorted from blood. The source is a man aged 25 to 45 in good health. Each CDR3 is given with its conserved first and last residue. The D gene is left open where the match is weak. Size is omitted from some rows. Given values are once, few, many or a class for expanded clones.

d_gene: .; v_gene: TRBV7-6; abundance: .; j_gene: TRBJ2-3; CDR3nt: TGTGCCAGCAGCAGATCTGGGGGTTACGCAGATACGCAGTATTTT; CDR3aa: CASSRSGGYADTQYF
d_gene: TRBD1; v_gene: TRBV7-9; abundance: .; j_gene: TRBJ1-2; CDR3nt: TGTGCCAGCAGCTTCTCAACAGGGGGCGGACGGGGACACTATGGCTACACCTTC; CDR3aa: CASSFSTGGGRGHYGYTF
d_gene: TRBD2; v_gene: TRBV25-1; abundance: .; j_gene: TRBJ2-3; CDR3nt: TGTGCCAGCAGGGGGACTAGCGGGCGCACAGATACGCAGTATTTT; CDR3aa: CASRGTSGRTDTQYF
d_gene: TRBD2; v_gene: TRBV9; abundance: .; j_gene: TRBJ2-2; CDR3nt: TGTGCCAGCAGCCCCCGGGAGGGTTGGACCGGGGAGCTGTTTTTT; CDR3aa: CASSPREGWTGELFF
d_gene: TRBD1; v_gene: TRBV5-1; abundance: .; j_gene: TRBJ2-1; CDR3nt: TGCGCCAGCAGCTACTACTCGACAGGGGGCTTCGACAATGAGCAGTTCTTC; CDR3aa: CASSYYSTGGFDNEQFF
d_gene: .; v_gene: TRBV4-1; abundance: .; j_gene: TRBJ2-7; CDR3nt: TGCGCCAGCAGCGCTCGGGACGGCACCTACGAGCAGTACTTC; CDR3aa: CASSARDGTYEQYF
d_gene: TRBD1; v_gene: TRBV5-1; abundance: .; j_gene: TRBJ2-7; CDR3nt: TGCGCCAGCAGCGTGGGACAGGGGATGGGGTCGTACGAGCAGTACTTC; CDR3aa: CASSVGQGMGSYEQYF
d_gene: TRBD1; v_gene: TRBV5-5; abundance: .; j_gene: TRBJ1-4; CDR3nt: TGTGCCAGCAGCGAAGGACAGGGTTGGAGCGAAAAACTGTTTTTT; CDR3aa: CASSEGQGWSEKLFF
d_gene: .; v_gene: TRBV2; abundance: .; j_gene: TRBJ1-5; CDR3nt: TGTGCCAGCAGTTCAGGGCCATCCAATCAGCCCCAGCATTTT; CDR3aa: CASSSGPSNQPQHF
d_gene: TRBD1; v_gene: TRBV4-1; abundance: .; j_gene: TRBJ2-7; CDR3nt: TGCGCCAGCAGCCACGACAGGGACTACGAGCAGTACTTC; CDR3aa: CASSHDRDYEQYF
d_gene: .; v_gene: TRBV11-2; abundance: .; j_gene: TRBJ2-7; CDR3nt: TGTGCCAGCAGCTTAGTGCCTTCCTACGAGCAGTACTTC; CDR3aa: CASSLVPSYEQYF
d_gene: .; v_gene: TRBV4-1; abundance: .; j_gene: TRBJ2-1; CDR3nt: TGCGCCAGCAACCAAATGCAGAGCGGAGGGGGGTCAGGGCAGTTCTTC; CDR3aa: CASNQMQSGGGSGQFF
d_gene: .; v_gene: TRBV7-6; abundance: .; j_gene: TRBJ2-7; CDR3nt: TGTGCCAGCAGCTTACTCTCCGGACAGCGTCTAGGGGAGCAGTACTTC; CDR3aa: CASSLLSGQRLGEQYF
d_gene: .; v_gene: TRBV5-5; abundance: .; j_gene: TRBJ2-7; CDR3nt: TGTGCCAGCAGCTTGCCCAGGGTACCCCACGAGCAGTACTTC; CDR3aa: CASSLPRVPHEQYF
d_gene: .; v_gene: TRBV6-6; abundance: .; j_gene: TRBJ1-1; CDR3nt: TGTGCCAGCAGTTACTCGAGCGGAGTCACTGAAGCTTTCTTT; CDR3aa: CASSYSSGVTEAFF
d_gene: .; v_gene: TRBV5-6; abundance: once; j_gene: TRBJ2-1; CDR3nt: TGTGCCAGCAGCTTTCGCCGGGACTCCGTCTACAATGAGCAGTTCTTC; CDR3aa: CASSFRRDSVYNEQFF
d_gene: .; v_gene: TRBV18; abundance: .; j_gene: TRBJ2-3; CDR3nt: TGTGCCAGCTCACCACCGGGTACAGCCCTTGGGGGCACAGATACGCAGTATTTT; CDR3aa: CASSPPGTALGGTDTQYF
d_gene: .; v_gene: TRBV9; abundance: .; j_gene: TRBJ1-1; CDR3nt: TGTGCCAGCAGCCCGACGGGGAACACTGAAGCTTTCTTT; CDR3aa: CASSPTGNTEAFF
d_gene: TRBD1; v_gene: TRBV19; abundance: .; j_gene: TRBJ2-2; CDR3nt: TGTGCCAGTAGTACCCACTATCAACAGGGGGATCGAGCCACCGGGGAGCTGTTTTTT; CDR3aa: CASSTHYQQGDRATGELFF
d_gene: .; v_gene: TRBV7-9; abundance: .; j_gene: TRBJ2-1; CDR3nt: TGTGCCAGCAGCCCGACCGGGACCTACAATGAGCAGTTCTTC; CDR3aa: CASSPTGTYNEQFF
d_gene: .; v_gene: TRBV7-9; abundance: .; j_gene: TRBJ1-2; CDR3nt: TGTGCCAGCAGCTTAGTACCAGGGAGGGATGGCTACACCTTC; CDR3aa: CASSLVPGRDGYTF
d_gene: .; v_gene: TRBV28; abundance: .; j_gene: TRBJ2-1; CDR3nt: TGTGCCAGCAGTTTATCGCGCAGGGACAATGAGCAGTTCTTC; CDR3aa: CASSLSRRDNEQFF
d_gene: TRBD2; v_gene: TRBV11-3; abundance: .; j_gene: TRBJ2-2; CDR3nt: TGTGCCAGCAGCCCGGGAGGGTCCGCCGGGGAGCTGTTTTTT; CDR3aa: CASSPGGSAGELFF
d_gene: .; v_gene: TRBV5-6; abundance: .; j_gene: TRBJ2-7; CDR3nt: TGTGCCAGCAGCTTGGGGCAGTCCTCCTACGAGCAGTACTTC; CDR3aa: CASSLGQSSYEQYF
d_gene: .; v_gene: TRBV29-1; abundance: .; j_gene: TRBJ2-1; CDR3nt: TGCAGCGTCCGACACCCCAACAGGAATGAGCAGTTCTTC; CDR3aa: CSVRHPNRNEQFF
d_gene: TRBD2; v_gene: TRBV7-9; abundance: .; j_gene: TRBJ2-3; CDR3nt: TGTGCCAGCAGCGGGGGACTAGCGAGCACAGATACGCAGTATTTT; CDR3aa: CASSGGLASTDTQYF
d_gene: TRBD2; v_gene: TRBV28; abundance: once; j_gene: TRBJ2-4; CDR3nt: TGTGCCAGCAACCAGCGGGGAGTAGCCAAAAACATTCAGTACTTC; CDR3aa: CASNQRGVAKNIQYF
d_gene: TRBD1; v_gene: TRBV25-1; abundance: .; j_gene: TRBJ1-5; CDR3nt: TGTGCCAGCGCCTGGACAGGCGAAAATCAGCCCCAGCATTTT; CDR3aa: CASAWTGENQPQHF
d_gene: .; v_gene: TRBV6-5; abundance: .; j_gene: TRBJ2-5; CDR3nt: TGTGCCAGCAGTTACAGTGAAGAGACCCAGTACTTC; CDR3aa: CASSYSEETQYF
d_gene: .; v_gene: TRBV29-1; abundance: .; j_gene: TRBJ1-3; CDR3nt: TGCAGCGTTAGACAGGATGTAAGCTCTGGAAACACCATATATTTT; CDR3aa: CSVRQDVSSGNTIYF
d_gene: .; v_gene: TRBV5-8; abundance: .; j_gene: TRBJ2-7; CDR3nt: TGTGCCAGCAGCCCCGACTACGAGCAGTACTTC; CDR3aa: CASSPDYEQYF
d_gene: TRBD2; v_gene: TRBV4-2; abundance: .; j_gene: TRBJ2-7; CDR3nt: TGTGCCAGCAGCCCATCACTAGCGGGAGCCCCTGAGCAGTACTTC; CDR3aa: CASSPSLAGAPEQYF
d_gene: .; v_gene: TRBV11-2; abundance: .; j_gene: TRBJ2-1; CDR3nt: TGTGCCAGCAGCCAAAGTGGGAGCTCCTACAATGAGCAGTTCTTC; CDR3aa: CASSQSGSSYNEQFF
d_gene: .; v_gene: TRBV7-9; abundance: .; j_gene: TRBJ2-7; CDR3nt: TGTGCCAGCAGCACAGTTGGCGGCTTCTCCTACGAGCAGTACTTC; CDR3aa: CASSTVGGFSYEQYF
d_gene: .; v_gene: TRBV7-6; abundance: once; j_gene: TRBJ2-7; CDR3nt: TGTGCCAGCAGCTTAGGTGCCGGGCGCGTCAACGAGCAGTACTTC; CDR3aa: CASSLGAGRVNEQYF
d_gene: TRBD2; v_gene: TRBV7-9; abundance: .; j_gene: TRBJ2-7; CDR3nt: TGTGCCAGCAGTTCGACTAGCGGGAGTGGCTACGAGCAGTACTTC; CDR3aa: CASSSTSGSGYEQYF
d_gene: .; v_gene: TRBV5-5; abundance: .; j_gene: TRBJ2-7; CDR3nt: TGTGCCAGCAGCTTCGGGAGCTCCTACGAGCAGTACTTC; CDR3aa: CASSFGSSYEQYF